Described below is a single T cell receptor (beta chain) sequence and its context. The source of the sample is a study of blood T cell repertoires in COVID-19. Background on the study: Whether acute or convalescent, the COVID-19 samples came from the United States, Italy and Spain. PBMCs, B-cell-depleted T cells, or T cells provided the cDNA or gDNA that made up the material.

The CDR3 is made up of 17 amino acids. Germline CDR1 and CDR2: SGHTA and FQGNSA. V shed 5 bases and J 1 base; nucleotides not matched to a gene: 7. Sequenced by immunoSEQ multiplex PCR; TCRdb stores in-frame clones only, minus some. This table has over 25,000 clones, more than 65% appearing once. The sequencing sample was made of peripheral blood. The source of this sequence is a human donor in a cohort sampled during active COVID-19. The chain links TRBV7-2 to TRBJ2-2; 10 bases fit TRBD2. The CDR3 loop is CASSLRLAGENTGELFF. As DNA, the CDR3 is TGTGCCAGCAGCCTAAGACTAGCGGGTGAGAACACCGGGGAGCTGTTTTTT.